The next 3 T cell receptor beta chains were all read from a single sample in a study of shared clonotypes between healthy human individuals. Sequenced by immunoSEQ multiplex PCR; TCRdb stores in-frame clones only, minus some. This sample has fewer than 1.6 million clones; just under 99% occur once, and the top ten carry roughly 0.36%. Sequenced sample: naive CD4+ T cells sorted from blood. The subset: CD45RA+ positively selected. The receptors come from a man aged 30 to 45 in good health.

For the CDR3, the DNA is TGTGCCAGCAGCCCCTTAAAGGGGGCCTACGAGCAGTACTTC. Encoded protein: CASSPLKGAYEQYF. J is TRBJ2-7 and V is TRBV13; D possibly corresponds to TRBD1 (6 bases). V was trimmed by 5 bases and J by 2 bases, leaving 13 bases between them. Germline-derived CDR1 and CDR2 are PRHDT and FYEKMQ (reference sequence). The CDR3 is 14 residues long.

This chain links TRBV6-5 with TRBJ2-7, with TRBD1 matching over 9 bases. From germline, CDR1 is MNHEY and CDR2 SVGAGI. This CDR3 contains 14 residues. The V gene end was trimmed by 5 bases and the J gene end by 4 bases; junction bases not matched to a gene: 6. The CDR3 DNA is TGTGCCAGCAGTACGGGACAGGGTCCATACGAGCAGTACTTC. Its protein is CASSTGQGPYEQYF.

This rearrangement joins TRBV6-1 to TRBJ2-7, with 8 bases lining up with TRBD1. The germline V gene encodes CDR1 MNHNS and CDR2 SASEGT. This CDR3 contains 16 residues. J gave up 4 bases and V 0 bases, and 8 bases lay outside the gene matches. CDR3 region: CASSEAQGAPLYEQYF. For the CDR3, the DNA is TGTGCCAGCAGTGAAGCCCAGGGGGCGCCGCTTTACGAGCAGTACTTC.